A selection of T cell receptor beta chains follows, all from one sample in a study of T cell changes during pregnancy in multiple sclerosis. TCRdb's copy holds only in-frame clones and misses some; the assay was immunoSEQ multiplex PCR. Of more than 30,000 clones detected, about 87% appear once; the ten largest clones hold 0.55% to 0.7%. The material sequenced was CD4+ T cells from peripheral blood mononuclear cells, taken before pregnancy. The receptors stem from a female donor with multiple sclerosis, enrolled in a pregnancy study. The CDR3 runs from the conserved cysteine through the conserved F or W. The D gene is left open where the match is weak. Expanded clones get a size class; other rows say once, few or many, or leave the size out.

j_gene,v_gene,d_gene,abundance,CDR3nt,CDR3aa
TRBJ2-7,TRBV7-8,-,-,TGTGCCAGCAGCTTAGCGTCCCTCGACCGGGACACGGAGCAGTACTTC,CASSLASLDRDTEQYF
TRBJ2-1,TRBV7-9,TRBD2,-,TGTGCCAGCAGCTCCCTTGGGCGGGGGGGCCGGTCCTACAATGAGCAGTTCTTC,CASSSLGRGGRSYNEQFF
TRBJ2-1,TRBV18,-,-,TGTGCCAGCTCTCTACAGGGAACAATTGAGCAGTTCTTC,CASSLQGTIEQFF
TRBJ2-3,TRBV5-6,TRBD2,-,TGTGCCAGCAGCTTGAGAAGCGGGGGGGCAGGAGATACGCAGTATTTT,CASSLRSGGAGDTQYF
TRBJ1-1,TRBV28,-,few,TGTGCCAGCAGTTTATTAGAGGCCGCTCTTCGTGCTTTCTTT,CASSLLEAALRAFF
TRBJ2-7,TRBV6-4,TRBD1,-,TGTGCCAGCAGTGACAAGGGGGCCCCCTACGAGCAGTACTTC,CASSDKGAPYEQYF
TRBJ1-2,TRBV5-6,-,-,TGTGCCAGCAGCGATATTTGGGGGGACTATGGCTACACCTTC,CASSDIWGDYGYTF
TRBJ1-2,TRBV15,-,-,TGTGCCACCAGCAGAGATCTAGTAAACTATGGCTACACCTTC,CATSRDLVNYGYTF
TRBJ2-3,TRBV5-5,TRBD1,-,TGTGCCAGCAGCTTTAAGGGGGCGGATACGCAGTATTTT,CASSFKGADTQYF
TRBJ1-1,TRBV7-9,-,-,TGTGCCAGCAGCAAAACAGGGCACACTGAAGCTTTCTTT,CASSKTGHTEAFF
TRBJ2-3,TRBV4-2,-,-,TGTGCCAGCAGCCATTTCCTCCGACATTCTACCACAGATACGCAGTATTTT,CASSHFLRHSTTDTQYF
TRBJ1-4,TRBV19,-,-,TGTGCCAGTAGTCTGGGCAGGGAGGATGAAAAACTGTTTTTT,CASSLGREDEKLFF
TRBJ2-1,TRBV7-4,TRBD2,-,TGTGCCAGCAGCGCCCGGGACAGACTAGCGGGGGGGCTTCGGGTTGAGCAGTTCTTC,CASSARDRLAGGLRVEQFF
TRBJ2-1,TRBV10-3,-,-,TGTGCCATCACACCCGGGAACAACCCGGCCGGGGAGCAGTTCTTC,CAITPGNNPAGEQFF
TRBJ1-2,TRBV6-5,TRBD1,-,TGTGCCAGCAGTTACTCAGGGACAGTTGCTAACTATGGCTACACCTTC,CASSYSGTVANYGYTF
TRBJ2-7,TRBV19,TRBD1,-,TGTGCCAGTAGTATGGTAGGGACAGCTGTCTACGAGCAGTACTTC,CASSMVGTAVYEQYF